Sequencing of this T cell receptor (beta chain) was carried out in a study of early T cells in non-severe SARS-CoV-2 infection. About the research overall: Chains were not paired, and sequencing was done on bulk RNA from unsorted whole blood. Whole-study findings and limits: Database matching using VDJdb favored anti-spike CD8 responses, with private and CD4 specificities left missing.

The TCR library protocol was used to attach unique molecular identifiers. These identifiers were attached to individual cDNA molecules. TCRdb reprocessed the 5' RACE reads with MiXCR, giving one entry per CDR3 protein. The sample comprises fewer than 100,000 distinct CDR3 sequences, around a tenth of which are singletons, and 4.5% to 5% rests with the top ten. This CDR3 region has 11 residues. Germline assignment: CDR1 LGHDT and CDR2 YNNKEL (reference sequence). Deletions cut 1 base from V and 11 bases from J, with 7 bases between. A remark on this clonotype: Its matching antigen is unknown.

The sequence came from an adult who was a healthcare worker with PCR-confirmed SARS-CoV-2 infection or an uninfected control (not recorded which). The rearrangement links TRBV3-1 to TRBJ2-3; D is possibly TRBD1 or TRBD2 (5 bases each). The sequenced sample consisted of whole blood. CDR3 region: CASSQGGMQYF. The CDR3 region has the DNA TGTGCCAGCAGCCAAGGGGGGATGCAGTATTTT.